What follows describes a single TCR beta chain. The table came from immunoSEQ multiplex PCR; TCRdb's copy has only in-frame clones and leaves some out. The sample has 94,000 or so clones; around four fifths are singletons. This entry belongs to a study of OX40 agonist ivuxolimab in advanced cancers. Across the study: Ivuxolimab, an agonist antibody against OX40 (CD134), was given to patients.

V was pared by 5 bases and J by 1 base, with 10 bases of the junction left unmatched. CDR3 size: 16 residues. Germline V lookup: CDR1 SEHNR, CDR2 FQNEAQ (reference sequence). This receptor was obtained from an adult with an advanced solid tumor such as melanoma, head and neck, liver or kidney cancer. The rearrangement uses TRBV7-9 and TRBJ1-1; 7 bases are shared with TRBD1. This specimen was CD4+ or CD8+ T cells sorted from blood, taken in a trial of the OX40 agonist ivuxolimab. The CDR3 DNA sequence: TGTGCCAGCAGCCCACCAGGGGGGACGGCGAACACTGAAGCTTTCTTT. Encoded protein: CASSPPGGTANTEAFF.